The 2 T cell receptor beta chains presented below share a single source sample, sequenced in a study of control samples from healthy donors and cancer patients. The repertoire was sequenced with immunoSEQ multiplex PCR; TCRdb's copy has only in-frame clones and lacks some. Of about 85,000 clones detected, around 90% appear once; the ten largest clones hold 7.6%. Sequencing used blood. The receptors were sampled from a woman between 55 and 75 years old in good health.

In nucleotides, the CDR3 is TGTGCCAGCAGCGTAGTGGTCAGGGGGAACACTGAAGCTTTCTTT. It is translated as CASSVVVRGNTEAFF. The chain recombines TRBV9 with TRBJ1-1; TRBD1 might be the D (6 bases). CDR1 is SGDLS, CDR2 YYNGEE, per germline. This CDR3 spans 15 amino acids. Trimming left V 0 bases short and J 1 base short, with 10 bases between.

J is TRBJ1-1 and V is TRBV5-1, with TRBD1 identical over 7 bases. CDR1 SGHRS and CDR2 YFSETQ come from the germline V gene. After removal of 0 bases from V and 3 bases from J, the junction contained 5 bases not matched to a gene. The CDR3 sequence is 15 residues long. CDR3 sequence: CASSLGTGDYTEAFF. The CDR3 coding sequence is TGCGCCAGCAGCTTGGGGACAGGAGACTACACTGAAGCTTTCTTT.